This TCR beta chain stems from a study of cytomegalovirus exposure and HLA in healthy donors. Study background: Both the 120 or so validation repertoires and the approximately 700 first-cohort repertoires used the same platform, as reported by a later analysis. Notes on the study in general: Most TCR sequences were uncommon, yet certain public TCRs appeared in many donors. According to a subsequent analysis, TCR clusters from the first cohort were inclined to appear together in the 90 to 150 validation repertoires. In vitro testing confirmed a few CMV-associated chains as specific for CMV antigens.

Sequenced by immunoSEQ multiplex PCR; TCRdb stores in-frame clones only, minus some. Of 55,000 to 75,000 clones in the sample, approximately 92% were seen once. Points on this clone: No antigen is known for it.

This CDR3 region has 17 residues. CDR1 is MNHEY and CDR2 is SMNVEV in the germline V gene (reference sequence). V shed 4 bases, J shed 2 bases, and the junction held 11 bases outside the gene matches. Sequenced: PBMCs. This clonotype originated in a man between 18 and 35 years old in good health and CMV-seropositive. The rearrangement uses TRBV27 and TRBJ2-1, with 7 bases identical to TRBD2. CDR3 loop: CASSYIAGLAAYNEQFF. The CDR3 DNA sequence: TGTGCCAGCAGTTACATTGCGGGGCTAGCGGCCTACAATGAGCAGTTCTTC.